This T cell receptor beta chain came from a study of T cell repertoires in cytomegalovirus infection (dated by TCRdb to the late 2010s). For context, the study as a whole: Donor HLA type was relevant to the analysis, because carriage of CMV infection together with the matching HLA type was indicated by public TCR beta signatures.

A note on this clonotype: Its binding antigen is unknown. Base qualities are missing; no much larger clone stands one base away.

The CDR3 has 18 amino acids, counting the end cysteine and phenylalanine. Here the CDR3 DNA is all that survives: 54 bases in frame from base 1. CDR1 MNHNS and CDR2 SASEGT are derived from the germline V gene. Trimmed from V: 1 base; trimmed from J: 0 bases; junction bases lacking a gene match: 9. Beyond this particular receptor, the publication reports: In both this cohort and an independent cohort of 350 to 400 donors, the cumulative frequency of public TCR beta family members distinguished carriers of CMV infection plus the relevant HLA type. In the ex vivo response, HLA-C-restricted CMV-specific TCR beta clonotypes were dominant, and in two of eight donors the single most frequent clonotype came from this HLA-C-restricted group.

Instrument used: Illumina HiSeq 1500. Using fastp trimming at Q25 and MiXCR clonotype assembly, TCRdb reanalyzed the public sequencing data and kept in-frame beta chains. Identical CDR3 proteins give one entry, which carries the most common genes and DNA. For this sample there are around 530,000 distinct CDR3 sequences; about 17% appear just once. Together, the top ten hold around 25% of the sample. The receptor chain draws on TRBV6-1 and TRBJ1-5; 7 junctional bases match TRBD1. Input material: CD8+ T cells from PBMCs. The clonotype comes from a human donor in good health (CMV status not recorded). Some clones in this sample may be carry-over from other donors' samples. DNA sequence: TGTGCCAGCAGTGAAGAAGGGGGCGCCGTGTATAGCAATCAGCCCCAGCATTTT. The resulting protein is CASSEEGGAVYSNQPQHF.